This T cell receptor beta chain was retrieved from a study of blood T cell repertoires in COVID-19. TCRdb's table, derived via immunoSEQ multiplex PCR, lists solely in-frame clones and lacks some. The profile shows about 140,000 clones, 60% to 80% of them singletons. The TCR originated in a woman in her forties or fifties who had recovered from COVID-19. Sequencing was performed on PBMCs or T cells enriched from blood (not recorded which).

CDR3 amino acids: CASSWESSYEQYF. Here the CDR3 DNA reads TGTGCCAGCAGTTGGGAGAGCTCCTACGAGCAGTACTTC. The chain employs TRBV5-4 and TRBJ2-7; D perhaps matches TRBD2 (5 bases). V lost 5 bases to trimming and J lost 0 bases, with 9 bases between them. The CDR3 loop spans 13 amino acids. Germline V lookup: CDR1 SGHNT, CDR2 YYREEE (reference sequence).